This passage covers 26 T cell receptor beta chains from one sample sequenced in a study of cytomegalovirus exposure and HLA in healthy donors. Researchers ran the PCR with 60 Vbeta and 13 Jbeta primers. Only in-frame clones appear in the TCRdb table, and some are missing; sequencing was by immunoSEQ multiplex PCR. The sample shows around 150,000 clones, approximately 87% of them seen only once. Sequencing used PBMCs. These receptors all stem from a man aged 40-49 years in good health and CMV-seronegative.

This clone came up once. The chain joins TRBV7-8 to TRBJ2-5; a weak D match, TRBD2 (5 bases). Germline V gene sequence: CDR1 SGHVS, CDR2 FQNEAQ. The CDR3 length is 15 residues. Trimming left V 2 bases short and J 5 bases short, with 15 bases between. CDR3: CASSLPRGYAETQYF. The CDR3 DNA follows: TGTGCCAGCAGCTTACCTAGAGGGTACGCGGAGACCCAGTACTTC.

The chain carries TRBV15 and TRBJ2-2; 10 bases map to TRBD2. The J segment lost 0 bases and the V segment lost 3 bases, leaving 4 bases of the junction unmatched. The germline gives CDR1 LNHNV, CDR2 YYDKDF (reference sequence). The length of the CDR3 is 17 residues. The CDR3 loop is CATSSETSGANTGELFF. CDR3 coding DNA: TGTGCCACCAGCAGCGAAACTAGCGGGGCGAACACCGGGGAGCTGTTTTTT. Supplemented by reference TRBV15 and TRBJ2-2, the full variable domain reads DAMVIQNPRYQVTQFGKPVTLSCSQTLNHNVMYWYQQKSSQAPKLLFHYYDKDFNNEADTPDNFQSRRPNTSFCFLDIRSPGLGDTAMYLCATSSETSGANTGELFFGEGSRLTVL.

The chain uses TRBV6-1 and TRBJ2-5; D gene ambiguous. The tail of the sequence fits TRBJ2-7 better, so the J call may be wrong. CDR1 and CDR2 from the germline V gene are MNHNS and SASEGT. The CDR3 length is 15 residues. Here the CDR3 DNA reads TGTGCCAGCAGTGAAGGCAGGATTTCCTCCTACGAGCAGTACTTC. Translated: CASSEGRISSYEQYF.

The V call is TRBV11-3, the J call TRBJ2-7; D gene unclear. The CDR3 covers 13 residues. The V gene's germline CDR1 is SGHNT and CDR2 YENEEA. The CDR3 region has the DNA TGTGCTCCGGCTAGGCCCGACTCCTACGAGCAGTACTTC. Residues: CAPARPDSYEQYF.

This chain links TRBV9 with TRBJ2-5, with 9 bases matching TRBD1. This CDR3 is 14 amino acids long. Germline V gives CDR1 SGDLS, CDR2 YYNGEE. Germline trimming cut 4 bases from V and 5 bases from J; bases unmatched to any gene: 6. CDR3 nucleotides: TGTGCCAGCAGCTTCCCCGGGACAGGGGAGACCCAGTACTTC. Amino acids: CASSFPGTGETQYF.

The J gene is TRBJ2-1, the V gene TRBV7-2; TRBD2 might be the D (6 bases). Trimming removed 3 bases at V and 15 bases at J, with 12 bases between. CDR1 and CDR2 (germline): SGHTA, FQGNSA. This CDR3 is built from 11 residues. For the CDR3, the DNA is TGTGCCAGCAGCTTGGGACTCTTCCGGTTCTTC. Protein product: CASSLGLFRFF.

The chain employs TRBV4-1 and TRBJ2-3; 11 bases line up with TRBD2. Germline CDR1 and CDR2: MGHRA and YSYEKL. With V trimmed by 7 bases and J by 6 bases, 9 bases remained unmatched. CDR3 length equals 15 residues. As DNA, the CDR3 is TGCGCCAGCACCCCTGTAGCGGGAGGGCCGGATACGCAGTATTTT. This gives the protein CASTPVAGGPDTQYF.

The rearrangement links TRBV9 to TRBJ1-5; D not resolved. The CDR3 covers 14 residues. V was trimmed by 0 bases and J by 3 bases, leaving 7 bases between them. Germline V gene sequence: CDR1 SGDLS, CDR2 YYNGEE. Written as DNA, the CDR3 is TGTGCCAGCAGCGTAGGCGGCCTCAATCAGCCCCAGCATTTT. The encoded protein is CASSVGGLNQPQHF.

J is TRBJ2-7 and V is TRBV5-5, with 9 nucleotides matching TRBD1. J lost 6 bases, V lost 4 bases, and 8 bases had no gene match. The CDR3 spans 14 residues. Germline CDR1 and CDR2: SGHKS and YYEKEE (reference sequence). The CDR3 protein is CASSPGTGMGEQYF. The CDR3 DNA reads as TGTGCCAGCAGCCCTGGGACAGGGATGGGCGAGCAGTACTTC. Drawing the rest from reference TRBV5-5 and TRBJ2-7, the complete variable domain is DAGVTQSPTHLIKTRGQQVTLRCSPISGHKSVSWYQQVLGQGPQFIFQYYEKEERGRGNFPDRFSARQFPNYSSELNVNALLLGDSALYLCASSPGTGMGEQYFGPGTRLTVT.

This clone was counted only a few times. The V and J genes are TRBV27 and TRBJ2-7, with 7 nucleotides matching TRBD1. Germline assignment: CDR1 MNHEY and CDR2 SMNVEV (reference sequence). This CDR3 has 17 residues. V lost 0 bases and J lost 3; bases outside the gene matches: 11. The CDR3 coding sequence is TGTGCCAGCAGTTTATCGAGCCGGGACAGACCTGACTACGAGCAGTACTTC. Protein product: CASSLSSRDRPDYEQYF.

This chain joins TRBV18 and TRBJ2-3; TRBD2 might be the D (6 bases). Trimming shortened V by 3 bases and J by 5 bases, and 24 bases separated the two germline ends. The germline gives CDR1 KGHSH, CDR2 LQKENI. The CDR3 is 18 residues long. The CDR3 reads CASSPAPTGTGAGDTQYF. CDR3 coding DNA: TGTGCCAGCTCACCGGCACCGACCGGGACTGGCGCGGGAGATACGCAGTATTTT. The full variable domain, rest sourced from reference TRBV18 and TRBJ2-3, is NAGVMQNPRHLVRRRGQEARLRCSPMKGHSHVYWYRQLPEEGLKFMVYLQKENIIDESGMPKERFSAEFPKEGPSILRIQQVVRGDSAAYFCASSPAPTGTGAGDTQYFGPGTRLTVL.

The gene calls are TRBV5-1 and TRBJ2-5, with D hard to call. Germline CDR1 and CDR2: SGHRS and YFSETQ. This CDR3 comprises 15 residues. V shed 0 bases and J shed 2 bases, with 11 bases lying between them. CDR3 residues: CASSLAPQKQETQYF. CDR3 bases: TGCGCCAGCAGCTTGGCCCCCCAGAAGCAAGAGACCCAGTACTTC.

CDR3 loop: CASSFGGGPDNEQFF. As DNA, the CDR3 is TGTGCCAGCAGCTTTGGGGGAGGGCCCGACAATGAGCAGTTCTTC. The chain joins TRBV13 to TRBJ2-1; 7 bases agree with TRBD2. The CDR3 contains 15 residues. Trimming removed 3 bases from V and 5 bases from J; junction bases left unmatched: 7. Germline-derived CDR1 and CDR2 are PRHDT and FYEKMQ (reference sequence).

The CDR3 DNA sequence: TGTGCCAGCAGGCCCCAGACAGGGGGCCTCGCTTACTATGGCTACACCTTC. Residues: CASRPQTGGLAYYGYTF. This rearrangement joins TRBV27 to TRBJ1-2, with TRBD1 matching over 10 bases. CDR1 and CDR2 (germline): MNHEY, SMNVEV (reference sequence). The CDR3 runs 17 residues. J gave up 3 bases and V 6 bases, and 13 bases lay outside the gene matches.

The genes are TRBV19 and TRBJ2-7, with D maybe TRBD1 (6 bases). Germline V lookup: CDR1 LNHDA, CDR2 SQIVND (reference sequence). Trimming removed 5 bases at V and 2 bases at J, with 13 bases between. The CDR3 contains 14 residues. The CDR3 DNA sequence: TGTGCCAGTAGTCCCCGGACAGCAGCCTACGAGCAGTACTTC. Amino acids: CASSPRTAAYEQYF.

The V call is TRBV13, the J call TRBJ2-7, with 12 bases that match TRBD2. With 5 bases clipped from V and 5 bases from J, the junction kept 7 bases outside the gene matches. This CDR3 is 15 amino acids long. The germline gives CDR1 PRHDT, CDR2 FYEKMQ (reference sequence). CDR3 protein: CASSHLAGGRNEQYF. In DNA, the CDR3 is TGTGCCAGCAGCCACCTAGCGGGAGGGAGGAACGAGCAGTACTTC. The full variable domain, in which reference TRBV13 and TRBJ2-7 provide the parts outside the CDR3, is AAGVIQSPRHLIKEKRETATLKCYPIPRHDTVYWYQQGPGQDPQFLISFYEKMQSDKGSIPDRFSAQQFSDYHSELNMSSLELGDSALYFCASSHLAGGRNEQYFGPGTRLTVT.

This sequence joins TRBV7-9 and TRBJ2-5, with 12 bases matching TRBD2. Trimming cost V 0 bases and J 5 bases; bases outside gene matches: 4. Per germline, CDR1 SEHNR and CDR2 FQNEAQ (reference sequence). CDR3 size: 16 residues. The CDR3 is CASSLAASGGAETQYF. In DNA, the CDR3 is TGTGCCAGCAGCTTAGCGGCTAGCGGGGGGGCCGAGACCCAGTACTTC.

For the CDR3, the DNA is TGTGCCAGCGCTGAGAGGCGGGGGGGCCGGGAGACCCAGTACTTC. Translation gives CASAERRGGRETQYF. V and J are TRBV2 and TRBJ2-5; 9 nucleotides match TRBD2. V lost 8 bases, J lost 5 bases, and 12 bases stayed unmatched. Germline CDR1 reads SNHLY; CDR2 reads FYNNEI. The CDR3 extends over 15 amino acids.

This clone was detected once. The chain has TRBV6-5 and TRBJ2-7; 9 nucleotides match TRBD2. The CDR3 is 14 amino acids. The junction had 5 bases not matched to a gene; V was cut back by 6 bases and J by 2 bases. The V gene's germline CDR1 is MNHEY and CDR2 SVGAGI. As DNA, the CDR3 is TGTGCCAGCAGCCCGCGGGGGGGGACCTACGAGCAGTACTTC. It is translated as CASSPRGGTYEQYF.

This chain links TRBV6-6 with TRBJ2-1, with TRBD1 matching 7 bases. Germline V lookup: CDR1 MNHNY, CDR2 SVGAGI (reference sequence). This CDR3 spans 14 amino acids. The V gene end was trimmed by 6 bases and the J gene end by 7 bases; junction bases not matched to a gene: 9. Here the CDR3 reads CASSFRGQKNEQFF. The CDR3 bases are TGTGCCAGCAGCTTTCGGGGACAGAAAAATGAGCAGTTCTTC.

This clone was seen once. The gene calls are TRBV9 and TRBJ1-4; D remains ambiguous. The germline CDR1 and CDR2 sequences are SGDLS and YYNGEE. Trimming shortened V by 0 bases and J by 7 bases, and 16 bases separated the two germline ends. This CDR3 spans 16 amino acids. The CDR3 nucleotides read TGTGCCAGCAGCGTAGGTTCCGGGAGGGTTGGTGAAAAACTGTTTTTT. Protein product: CASSVGSGRVGEKLFF.

Only a few counts were recorded for this clone. The chain links TRBV7-3 to TRBJ2-1, with 10 nucleotides matching TRBD2. Germline V gene data show CDR1 as SGHTA and CDR2 as FQGTGA. J was trimmed by 6 bases and V by 4 bases; bases with no gene match: 6. The CDR3 extends over 15 amino acids. The CDR3 loop is CASSSQRGGPNEQFF. The CDR3 DNA reads as TGTGCCAGCAGCTCACAGCGGGGGGGCCCCAATGAGCAGTTCTTC.

This chain connects TRBV7-3 to TRBJ2-3; TRBD2 matches 11 bases. J was trimmed by 0 bases and V by 8 bases; bases with no gene match: 4. Germline lookup yields CDR1 SGHTA and CDR2 FQGTGA. The CDR3 extends over 15 amino acids. The CDR3 nucleotides are TGTGCCAGCGTTGGGACTAGCGGTAGCACAGATACGCAGTATTTT. This sequence encodes CASVGTSGSTDTQYF.

The J gene is TRBJ2-1, the V gene TRBV2, with 8 bases lining up with TRBD1. The CDR3 extends over 13 amino acids. After removal of 8 bases from V and 3 bases from J, the junction contained 3 bases not matched to a gene. Germline-derived CDR1 and CDR2 are SNHLY and FYNNEI. The CDR3 loop is CASGQGHYNEQFF. CDR3 DNA: TGTGCCAGCGGACAGGGCCACTACAATGAGCAGTTCTTC.

V is TRBV7-9 and J is TRBJ2-1; the D gene is possibly TRBD1 (5 bases). V gave up 3 bases and J gave up 13 bases, with 10 bases separating them. Looked up from germline, CDR1 is SEHNR and CDR2 is FQNEAQ (reference sequence). The CDR3 has 11 residues. This CDR3 reads CASSLETGQFF. The CDR3 DNA reads TGTGCCAGCAGCTTGGAAACAGGCCAGTTCTTC.

The chain joins TRBV20-1 to TRBJ2-1; D possibly corresponds to TRBD2 (5 bases). Germline CDR1 DFQATT, CDR2 SNEGSKA (reference sequence). The CDR3 contains 11 residues. Deletions cut 0 bases from V and 9 bases from J, with 6 bases between. The CDR3 DNA follows: TGCAGTGCTAGAGAAAGCGGTGAGCAGTTCTTC. Amino acid sequence: CSARESGEQFF.